This T cell receptor (beta chain) was recorded in a study of blood T cell repertoires in COVID-19. Turning to the study itself: COVID-19 samples, acute and convalescent, were from the United States, Italy and Spain. PBMCs, B-cell-depleted T cells, or T cells were the source of the cDNA or gDNA that made up the material.

Per the original methods: For nucleated cells, counts were estimated from reference gene primer amplification. Method: immunoSEQ multiplex PCR; TCRdb's copy keeps in-frame clones and lacks some. That table gives V, J and clone size, and the DNA gave D and trimming. Here the sample spans 60,000 to 70,000 clones, 75% to 95% being singletons. The CDR3 length is 15 residues. Trimming took 4 bases from V and 5 from J; bases not matched to a gene: 7. CDR1 SGDLS and CDR2 YYNGEE come from the germline V gene. The source is a human donor with active COVID-19. The donor label of this sample is uncertain. This chain joins TRBV9 and TRBJ2-5, with TRBD1 matching 11 bases. Sequenced input: peripheral blood. DNA of the CDR3: TGTGCCAGCAGCTCCTCGGGACAGGGGGGGGAGACCCAGTACTTC. Protein product: CASSSSGQGGETQYF.